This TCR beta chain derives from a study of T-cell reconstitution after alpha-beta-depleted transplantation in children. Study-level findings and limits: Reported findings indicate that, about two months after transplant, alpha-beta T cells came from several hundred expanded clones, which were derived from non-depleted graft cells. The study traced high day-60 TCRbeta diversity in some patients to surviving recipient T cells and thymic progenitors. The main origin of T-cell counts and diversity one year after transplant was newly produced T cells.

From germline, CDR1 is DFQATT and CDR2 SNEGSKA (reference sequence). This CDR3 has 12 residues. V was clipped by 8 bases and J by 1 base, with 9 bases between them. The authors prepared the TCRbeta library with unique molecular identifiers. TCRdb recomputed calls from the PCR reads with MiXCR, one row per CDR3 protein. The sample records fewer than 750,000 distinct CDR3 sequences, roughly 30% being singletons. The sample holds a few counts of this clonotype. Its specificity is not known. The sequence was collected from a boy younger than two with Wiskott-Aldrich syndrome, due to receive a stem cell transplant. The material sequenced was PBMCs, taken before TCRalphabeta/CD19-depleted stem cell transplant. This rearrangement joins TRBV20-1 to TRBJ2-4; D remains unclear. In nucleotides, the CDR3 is TGCAGTTATCCGTCTGCCAAAAACATTCAGTACTTC. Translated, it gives CSYPSAKNIQYF.